The 5 T cell receptor beta chains below were found in one sample sequenced in a study of blood T cell repertoires in COVID-19. Produced via immunoSEQ multiplex PCR; TCRdb's table is partial and in-frame only. The sample carries approximately 150,000 clones, approximately 83% recorded once. The sample was peripheral blood. These receptors came from a man aged 70-80 years with acute or convalescent COVID-19.

This sequence joins TRBV10-3 and TRBJ1-1; 9 bases agree with TRBD1. The germline CDR1 and CDR2 sequences are ENHRY and SYGVKD. This CDR3 spans 13 amino acids. The junction had 5 bases not matched to a gene; V was cut back by 7 bases and J by 5 bases. This chain's CDR3 is CAITGTGRTEAFF. For the CDR3, the DNA is TGTGCCATCACCGGGACAGGGAGGACTGAAGCTTTCTTT.

The chain couples TRBV5-1 to TRBJ2-7; 12 bases align to TRBD2. The CDR3 runs to 16 residues. Germline CDR1 SGHRS, CDR2 YFSETQ. The V segment lost 4 bases and the J segment 2 bases; nucleotides outside the gene matches: 7. The CDR3 DNA follows: TGCGCCAGCAGCCATCCCTCTAGCGGGAGGGCCTACGAGCAGTACTTC. Translating it yields CASSHPSSGRAYEQYF. Full variable domain (missing parts from reference TRBV5-1 and TRBJ2-7): KAGVTQTPRYLIKTRGQQVTLSCSPISGHRSVSWYQQTPGQGLQFLFEYFSETQRNKGNFPGRFSGRQFSNSRSEMNVSTLELGDSALYLCASSHPSSGRAYEQYFGPGTRLTVT.

V is TRBV19 and J is TRBJ2-2; 8 nucleotides align to TRBD1. V dropped 5 bases and J dropped 0; count of bases not matched to a gene: 8. There are 17 residues in the CDR3. Germline assignment: CDR1 LNHDA and CDR2 SQIVND (reference sequence). This chain's CDR3 is CASSPGQGPANTGELFF. The CDR3 nucleotides read TGTGCCAGTAGTCCCGGACAGGGCCCGGCGAACACCGGGGAGCTGTTTTTT.

The chain carries TRBV28 and TRBJ1-4, with 7 bases fitting TRBD1. CDR3 length: 15 residues. Germline V lookup: CDR1 MDHEN, CDR2 SYDVKM. J gave up 8 bases and V 2 bases, and 8 bases lay outside the gene matches. The CDR3 loop reads CASSLRQGGREKLFF. The CDR3 DNA follows: TGTGCCAGCAGTTTACGACAGGGAGGAAGGGAAAAACTGTTTTTT.

The chain combines TRBV19 with TRBJ2-1; TRBD1 might be the D (5 bases). Germline lookup yields CDR1 LNHDA and CDR2 SQIVND (reference sequence). The V and J ends lost 5 bases and 2 bases respectively, with 13 bases between them. CDR3 length: 15 amino acids. The CDR3 coding sequence is TGTGCCAGTAGTCCGAACAGGTTGCCCTACAATGAGCAGTTCTTC. Its translation is CASSPNRLPYNEQFF.